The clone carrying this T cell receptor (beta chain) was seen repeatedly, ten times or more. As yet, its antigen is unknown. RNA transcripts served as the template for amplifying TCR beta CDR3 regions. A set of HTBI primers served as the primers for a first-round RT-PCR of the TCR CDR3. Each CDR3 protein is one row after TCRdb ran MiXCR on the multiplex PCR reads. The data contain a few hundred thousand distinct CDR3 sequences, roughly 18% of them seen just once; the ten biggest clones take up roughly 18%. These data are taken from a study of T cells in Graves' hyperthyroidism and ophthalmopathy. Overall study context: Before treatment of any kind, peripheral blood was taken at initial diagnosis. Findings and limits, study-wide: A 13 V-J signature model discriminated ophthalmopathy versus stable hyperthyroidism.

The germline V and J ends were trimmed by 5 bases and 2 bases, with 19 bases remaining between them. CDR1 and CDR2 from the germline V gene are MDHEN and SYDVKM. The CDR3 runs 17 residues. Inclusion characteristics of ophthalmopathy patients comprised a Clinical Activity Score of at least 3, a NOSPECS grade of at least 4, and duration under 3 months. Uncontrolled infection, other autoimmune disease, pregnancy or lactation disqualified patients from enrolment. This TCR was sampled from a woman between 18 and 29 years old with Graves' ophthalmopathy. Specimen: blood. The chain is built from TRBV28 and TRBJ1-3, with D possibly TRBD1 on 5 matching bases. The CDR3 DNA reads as TGTGCCAGCAGTGGGAAAGAAGGCCTGGGGGCTGGAAACACCATATATTTT. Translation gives CASSGKEGLGAGNTIYF.